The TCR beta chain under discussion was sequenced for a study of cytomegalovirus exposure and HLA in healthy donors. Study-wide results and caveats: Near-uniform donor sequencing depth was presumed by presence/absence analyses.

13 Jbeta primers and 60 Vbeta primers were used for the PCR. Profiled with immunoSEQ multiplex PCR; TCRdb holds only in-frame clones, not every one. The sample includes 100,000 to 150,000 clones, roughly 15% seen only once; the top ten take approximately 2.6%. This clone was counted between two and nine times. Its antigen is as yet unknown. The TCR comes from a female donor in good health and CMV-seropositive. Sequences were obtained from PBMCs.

In DNA form, the CDR3 reads TGTGCCAGCAGCTTAGTGGTCGGGACTACTGGAAACACCATATATTTT. It is translated as CASSLVVGTTGNTIYF. This chain uses TRBV11-2 with TRBJ1-3, with a possible D match to TRBD1 (5 bases). The V end was cut by 1 base, the J end by 2 bases, with 12 bases between. Germline V gene data show CDR1 as SGHAT and CDR2 as FQNNGV. The CDR3 consists of 16 residues.